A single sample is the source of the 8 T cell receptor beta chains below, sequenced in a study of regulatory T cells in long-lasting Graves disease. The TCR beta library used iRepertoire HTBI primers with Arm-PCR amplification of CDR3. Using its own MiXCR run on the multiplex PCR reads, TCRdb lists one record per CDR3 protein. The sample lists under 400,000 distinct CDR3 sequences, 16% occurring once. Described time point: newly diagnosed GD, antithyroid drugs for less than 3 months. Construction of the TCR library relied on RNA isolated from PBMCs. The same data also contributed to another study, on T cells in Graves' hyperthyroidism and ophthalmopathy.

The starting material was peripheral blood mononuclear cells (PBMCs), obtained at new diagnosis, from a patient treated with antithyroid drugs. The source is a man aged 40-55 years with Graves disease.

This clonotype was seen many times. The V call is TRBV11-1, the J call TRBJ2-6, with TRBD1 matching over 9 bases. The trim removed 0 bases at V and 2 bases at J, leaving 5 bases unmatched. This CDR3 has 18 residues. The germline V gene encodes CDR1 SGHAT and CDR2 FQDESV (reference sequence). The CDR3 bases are TGTGCCAGCAGCTTAGCCCTGGGACAGGGTGCTGGGGCCAACGTCCTGACTTTC. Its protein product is CASSLALGQGAGANVLTF.

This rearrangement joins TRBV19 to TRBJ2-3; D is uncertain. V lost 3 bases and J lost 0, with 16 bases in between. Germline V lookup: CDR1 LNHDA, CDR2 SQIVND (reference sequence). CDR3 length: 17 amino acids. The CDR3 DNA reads TGTGCCAGTAGTATCGACCAGACGAGATGGAGCACAGATACGCAGTATTTT. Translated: CASSIDQTRWSTDTQYF.

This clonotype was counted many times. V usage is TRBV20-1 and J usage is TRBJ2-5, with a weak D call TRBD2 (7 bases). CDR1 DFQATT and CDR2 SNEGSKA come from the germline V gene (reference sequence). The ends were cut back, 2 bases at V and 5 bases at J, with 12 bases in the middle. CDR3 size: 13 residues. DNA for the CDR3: TGCAGTGCTAGACATCCGGGGGGCGAGACCCAGTACTTC. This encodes CSARHPGGETQYF.

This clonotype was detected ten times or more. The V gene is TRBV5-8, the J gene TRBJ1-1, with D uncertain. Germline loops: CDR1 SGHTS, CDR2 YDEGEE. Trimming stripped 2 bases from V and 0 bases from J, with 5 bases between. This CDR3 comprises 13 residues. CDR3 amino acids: CASSLIVNTEAFF. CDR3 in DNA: TGTGCCAGCAGCTTAATAGTGAACACTGAAGCTTTCTTT. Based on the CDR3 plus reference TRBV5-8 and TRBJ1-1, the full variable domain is EAGVTQSPTHLIKTRGQQATLRCSPISGHTSVYWYQQALGLGLQFLLWYDEGEERNRGNFPPRFSGRQFPNYSSELNVNALELEDSALYLCASSLIVNTEAFFGQGTRLTVV.

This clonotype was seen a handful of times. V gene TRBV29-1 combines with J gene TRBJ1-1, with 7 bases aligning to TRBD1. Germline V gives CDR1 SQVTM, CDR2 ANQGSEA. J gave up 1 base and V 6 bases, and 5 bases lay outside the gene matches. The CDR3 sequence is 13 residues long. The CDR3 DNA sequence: TGCAGCGTGAGGGGACAGCCGAACACTGAAGCTTTCTTT. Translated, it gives CSVRGQPNTEAFF.

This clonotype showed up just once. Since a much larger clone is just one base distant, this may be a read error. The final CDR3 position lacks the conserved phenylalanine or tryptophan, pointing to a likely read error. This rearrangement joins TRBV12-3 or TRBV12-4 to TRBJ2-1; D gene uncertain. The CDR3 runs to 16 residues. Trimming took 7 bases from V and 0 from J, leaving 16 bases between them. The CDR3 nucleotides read TGTGCCAGCAACCCCTTTCAAAGGAGCTCCTACAATGAGCAGTTCTCC. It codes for CASNPFQRSSYNEQFS.

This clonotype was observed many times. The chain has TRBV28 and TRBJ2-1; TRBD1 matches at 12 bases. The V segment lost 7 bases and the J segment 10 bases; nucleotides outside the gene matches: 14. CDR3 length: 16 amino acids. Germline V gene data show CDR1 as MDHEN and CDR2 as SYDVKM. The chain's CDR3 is CASITITGTGGKEQFF. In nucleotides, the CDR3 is TGTGCCAGCATCACGATTACCGGGACAGGGGGCAAAGAGCAGTTCTTC.

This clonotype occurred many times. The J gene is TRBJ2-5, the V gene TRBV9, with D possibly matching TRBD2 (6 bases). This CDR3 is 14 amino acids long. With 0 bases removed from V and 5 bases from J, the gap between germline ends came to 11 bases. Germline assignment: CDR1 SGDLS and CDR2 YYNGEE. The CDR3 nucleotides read TGTGCCAGCAGCGTAGACCGGGGAGGTGAGACCCAGTACTTC. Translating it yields CASSVDRGGETQYF.